Described below is a single T cell receptor (beta chain) sequence and its context. Its cognate antigen is unknown. Distinct nucleotide sequences in the sample also encode this CDR3. The data belong to a study of shared clonotypes between healthy human individuals. For the study at large: Plates per donor: three CD4 naive, three CD4 memory, two CD8 naive, one CD8 memory. Notes on the study in general: Generation of non-shared clonotypes was less probable than generation of clonotypes shared by all four donors.

Into CD45RA+ naive and CD45RA-negative memory subsets, the CD4+ cells were split. The DNA input per sorted-subset replicate PCR was about 220 ng, corresponding to around 28,000 T cell genomes. TCRdb's copy holds only in-frame clones and misses some; the assay was immunoSEQ multiplex PCR. The data hold hundreds of thousands of clones, with more than 95% observed a single time. This CDR3 spans 15 amino acids. The germline gives CDR1 MDHEN, CDR2 SYDVKM. After removal of 3 bases from V and 7 bases from J, the junction contained 6 bases not matched to a gene. V and J are TRBV28 and TRBJ1-4; 9 bases are a match to TRBD1. The specimen sequenced was naive CD4+ T cells sorted from blood. The subset here: CD45RA+ positively selected. The sequence was collected from a woman younger than 45 in good health. CDR3 region: CASSLPQGAGEKLFF. Here the CDR3 DNA reads TGTGCCAGCAGTTTGCCACAGGGGGCAGGTGAAAAACTGTTTTTT.